The 13 T cell receptor beta chains given below trace back to one sample, sequenced in a study of early T cells in non-severe SARS-CoV-2 infection. TCRdb reprocessed the 5' RACE reads via MiXCR and lists one record per CDR3 protein. The sample contains approximately 69,000 distinct CDR3 sequences, roughly an eighth of which appear only once. Here the sequenced sample was whole blood, taken at baseline. The receptors were gathered from an adult who was a healthcare worker with PCR-confirmed SARS-CoV-2 infection or an uninfected control (not recorded which).

There are many counts of this clonotype. The chain uses TRBV7-2 and TRBJ2-4; 7 bases line up with TRBD1. The length of the CDR3 is 16 residues. Germline-derived CDR1 and CDR2 are SGHTA and FQGNSA. J gave up 3 bases and V 2 bases, and 7 bases lay outside the gene matches. CDR3 nucleotides: TGTGCCAGCAGCTTACGACAGGGCATTGTCAAAAACATTCAGTACTTC. As protein: CASSLRQGIVKNIQYF.

The chain joins TRBV6-5 to TRBJ1-4; no firm D call. Looked up from germline, CDR1 is MNHEY and CDR2 is SVGAGI. This CDR3 has 13 residues. The V end lost 4 bases, the J end lost 2 bases, and 5 bases lay between the germline ends. CDR3 DNA sequence: TGTGCCAGCAGTTGGACCACTAATGAAAAACTGTTTTTT. It yields the protein CASSWTTNEKLFF.

CDR3 region: CSGQGQALSGELFF. The CDR3, as DNA: TGCAGCGGCCAAGGACAGGCACTCTCCGGGGAGCTGTTTTTT. The chain employs TRBV29-1 and TRBJ2-2; 7 bases align to TRBD1. Germline-derived CDR1 and CDR2 are SQVTM and ANQGSEA. This CDR3 contains 14 residues. Trimming took 7 bases from V and 6 from J; bases not matched to a gene: 11.

The V call is TRBV20-1, the J call TRBJ1-2; D remains ambiguous. Germline CDR1 reads DFQATT; CDR2 reads SNEGSKA (reference sequence). The CDR3 sequence is 13 residues long. Deletions cut 0 bases from V and 5 bases from J, with 10 bases between. This chain's CDR3 is CSARDILEYGYTF. For the CDR3, the DNA is TGCAGTGCTAGAGATATCCTTGAGTATGGCTACACCTTC.

The chain has TRBV7-2 and TRBJ2-1; 8 bases line up with TRBD2. Per germline, CDR1 SGHTA and CDR2 FQGNSA. The CDR3 extends over 13 amino acids. With 6 bases clipped from V and 12 bases from J, the junction kept 10 bases outside the gene matches. CDR3 sequence reads: CASRKVSGTRQFF. The CDR3, as DNA: TGTGCCAGCAGAAAAGTGTCCGGGACTAGGCAGTTCTTC.

In its sample, this clonotype was seen many times. V is TRBV2 and J is TRBJ1-1; the D gene is possibly TRBD1 (5 bases). Germline V gene data show CDR1 as SNHLY and CDR2 as FYNNEI. The V and J ends lost 3 bases and 11 bases respectively, with 13 bases between them. The CDR3 has 12 amino acids. The CDR3 here is CASSDRADGAFF. For the CDR3, the DNA is TGTGCCAGCAGTGACAGGGCGGATGGGGCTTTCTTT. The entire variable domain, with the rest obtained from reference TRBV2 and TRBJ1-1, is as follows: EPEVTQTPSHQVTQMGQEVILRCVPISNHLYFYWYRQILGQKVEFLVSFYNNEISEKSEIFDDQFSVERPDGSNFTLKIRSTKLEDSAMYFCASSDRADGAFFGQGTRLTVV.

This clonotype was counted many times. The chain couples TRBV5-4 to TRBJ1-2; a possible D gene is TRBD1 (5 bases). V was clipped by 4 bases and J by 4 bases, with 17 bases between them. The germline V gene has CDR1 SGHNT and CDR2 YYREEE (reference sequence). The CDR3 sequence is 15 residues long. The DNA of the CDR3 is TGTGCCAGCAGCGCTCACGCGGGGGGTTCCTATGGCTACACCTTC. This sequence encodes CASSAHAGGSYGYTF.

This clonotype was observed a few times. This chain joins TRBV4-1 and TRBJ1-4; no definite D call. Deletions cut 1 base from V and 10 bases from J, with 7 bases between. Germline assignment: CDR1 MGHRA and CDR2 YSYEKL. CDR3 length equals 12 residues. The CDR3 sequence: CASSQVPGKLFF. CDR3 in DNA: TGCGCCAGCAGCCAAGTACCGGGAAAACTGTTTTTT.

This clonotype was counted many times. The chain uses TRBV5-1 and TRBJ2-2; 9 bases align to TRBD2. Losses at the gene ends were 0 bases for V and 5 bases for J; bases not matched to a gene: 11. From germline, CDR1 is SGHRS and CDR2 YFSETQ. The CDR3 consists of 18 residues. CDR3: CASSLAQRGALRTGELFF. The CDR3 DNA is TGCGCCAGCAGCTTGGCCCAGCGGGGGGCTCTCCGTACCGGGGAGCTGTTTTTT. Variable domain in full (rest from reference TRBV5-1 and TRBJ2-2): KAGVTQTPRYLIKTRGQQVTLSCSPISGHRSVSWYQQTPGQGLQFLFEYFSETQRNKGNFPGRFSGRQFSNSRSEMNVSTLELGDSALYLCASSLAQRGALRTGELFFGEGSRLTVL.

This clonotype was counted only a few times. CDR3 in amino acids: CASSLGLAATAYNEQFF. The DNA for the CDR3 is TGTGCCAGTAGCCTAGGACTAGCGGCCACTGCCTACAATGAGCAGTTCTTC. The J gene is TRBJ2-1, the V gene TRBV19; TRBD2 aligns across 10 bases. The CDR3 extends over 17 amino acids. V shed 6 bases, J shed 2 bases, and the junction held 10 bases outside the gene matches. Germline loops: CDR1 LNHDA, CDR2 SQIVND (reference sequence).

In its sample, this clonotype was seen a few times. This chain connects TRBV20-1 to TRBJ1-4, with a tentative D call TRBD1 (6 bases). Germline CDR1 DFQATT, CDR2 SNEGSKA (reference sequence). This CDR3 contains 16 residues. With 6 bases removed from V and 3 bases from J, the gap between germline ends came to 20 bases. CDR3 DNA: TGCAGTGCCGGGGCTGGAACAGGGCTCCCTAATGAAAAACTGTTTTTT. It is translated as CSAGAGTGLPNEKLFF.

V usage is TRBV5-4 and J usage is TRBJ2-5; D unresolved. The CDR3 loop spans 14 amino acids. CDR1 is SGHNT and CDR2 is YYREEE in the germline V gene (reference sequence). Trimming cost V 0 bases and J 1 base, with 7 bases left between them. CDR3 in amino acids: CASSLGQPQETQYF. For the CDR3, the DNA is TGTGCCAGCAGCTTGGGTCAGCCCCAAGAGACCCAGTACTTC.

This clonotype was observed at least ten times. The gene calls are TRBV7-2 and TRBJ2-7; tentative D call: TRBD2 (5 bases). Trimming removed 1 base at V and 3 bases at J, with 10 bases between. Germline CDR1 is SGHTA and CDR2 is FQGNSA. This CDR3 is built from 14 residues. Here the CDR3 reads CASSLEPSLYEQYF. CDR3 DNA sequence: TGTGCCAGCAGCTTAGAACCTAGCCTCTACGAGCAGTACTTC.